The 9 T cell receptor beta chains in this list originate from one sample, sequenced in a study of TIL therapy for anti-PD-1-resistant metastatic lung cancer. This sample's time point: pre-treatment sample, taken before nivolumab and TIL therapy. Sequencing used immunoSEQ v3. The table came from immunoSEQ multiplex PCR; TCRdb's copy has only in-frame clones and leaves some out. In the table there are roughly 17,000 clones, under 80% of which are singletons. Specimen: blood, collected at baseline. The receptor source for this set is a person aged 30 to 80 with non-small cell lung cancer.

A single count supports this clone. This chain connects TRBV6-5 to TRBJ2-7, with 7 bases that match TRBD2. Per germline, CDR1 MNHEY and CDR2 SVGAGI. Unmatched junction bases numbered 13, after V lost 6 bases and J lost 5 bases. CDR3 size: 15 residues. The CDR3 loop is CASSPPSGGRDEQYF. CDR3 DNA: TGTGCCAGCAGCCCCCCCTCCGGGGGGAGGGACGAGCAGTACTTC.

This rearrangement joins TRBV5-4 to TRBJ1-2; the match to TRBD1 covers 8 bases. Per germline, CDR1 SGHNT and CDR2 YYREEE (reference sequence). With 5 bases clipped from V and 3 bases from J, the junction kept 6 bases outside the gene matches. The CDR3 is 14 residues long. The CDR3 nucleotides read TGTGCCAGCAGACGCGGACAGGGTGACTATGGCTACACCTTC. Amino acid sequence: CASRRGQGDYGYTF.

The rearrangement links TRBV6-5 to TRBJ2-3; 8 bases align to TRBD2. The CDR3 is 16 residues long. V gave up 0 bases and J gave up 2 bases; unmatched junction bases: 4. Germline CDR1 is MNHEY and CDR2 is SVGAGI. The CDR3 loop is CASSYSFGGDTDTQYF. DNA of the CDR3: TGTGCCAGCAGTTACTCGTTCGGGGGGGACACAGATACGCAGTATTTT.

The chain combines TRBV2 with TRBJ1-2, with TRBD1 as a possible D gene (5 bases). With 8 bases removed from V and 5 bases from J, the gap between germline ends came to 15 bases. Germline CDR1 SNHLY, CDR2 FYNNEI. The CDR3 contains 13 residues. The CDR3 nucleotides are TGTGCCAGCCTAGGGCAGGACATATATGGCTACACCTTC. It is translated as CASLGQDIYGYTF.

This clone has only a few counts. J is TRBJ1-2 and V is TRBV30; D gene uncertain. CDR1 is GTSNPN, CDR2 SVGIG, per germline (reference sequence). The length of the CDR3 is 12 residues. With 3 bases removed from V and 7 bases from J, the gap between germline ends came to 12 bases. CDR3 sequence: CAWSGSIGGYTF. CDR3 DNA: TGTGCCTGGAGCGGAAGCATCGGTGGCTACACCTTC.

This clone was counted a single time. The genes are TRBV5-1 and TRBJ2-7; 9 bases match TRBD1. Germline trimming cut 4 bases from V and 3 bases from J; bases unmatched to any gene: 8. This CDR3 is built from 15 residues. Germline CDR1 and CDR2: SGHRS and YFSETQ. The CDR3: CASSPLGTGIYEQYF. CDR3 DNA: TGCGCCAGCAGCCCATTGGGGACAGGGATCTACGAGCAGTACTTC.

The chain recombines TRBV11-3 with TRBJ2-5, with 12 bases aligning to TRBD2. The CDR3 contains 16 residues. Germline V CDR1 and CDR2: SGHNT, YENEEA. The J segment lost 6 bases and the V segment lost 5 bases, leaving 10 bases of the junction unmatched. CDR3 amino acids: CASSAPSGGAFQTQYF. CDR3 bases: TGTGCCAGCAGCGCCCCTAGCGGGGGGGCTTTTCAGACCCAGTACTTC.

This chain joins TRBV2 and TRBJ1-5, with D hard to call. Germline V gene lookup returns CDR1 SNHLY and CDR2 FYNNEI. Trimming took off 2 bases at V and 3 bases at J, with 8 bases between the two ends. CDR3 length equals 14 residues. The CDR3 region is CASSETGFNQPQHF. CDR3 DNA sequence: TGTGCCAGCAGTGAAACGGGGTTCAATCAGCCCCAGCATTTT.

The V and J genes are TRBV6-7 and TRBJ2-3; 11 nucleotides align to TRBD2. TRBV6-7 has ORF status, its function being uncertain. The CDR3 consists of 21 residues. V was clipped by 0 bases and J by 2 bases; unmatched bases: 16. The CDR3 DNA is TGTGCCAGCAGTTACTCGGGAACTAGCGGGGGATTCTTCATGCACACAGATACGCAGTATTTT. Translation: CASSYSGTSGGFFMHTDTQYF.